This T cell receptor (beta chain) was recovered during a study of radiotherapy plus CTLA-4 blockade in lung cancer (dated by TCRdb to 2017 to 2018). Regarding the research as a whole: Objective responses were observed in approximately 19% of enrolled patients, and disease control was achieved in about 32%.

Here is what the overall study found, with its caveats: The strongest predictors of response, as reported, were early dynamic changes in blood T cell clones along with a rise in serum interferon-beta after radiation. After treatment with radiotherapy and ipilimumab, TCR clones that originated in tumors expanded in peripheral blood.

Worth noting for this clone: Its specific antigen is unknown. This CDR3 is missing its conserved last phenylalanine or tryptophan, likely due to a read error.

In this study, focal radiation therapy paired with CTLA-4 blockade (ipilimumab) was tested in patients who had chemo-refractory metastatic non-small-cell lung cancer. The method was the immunoSEQ multiplex PCR assay. TCRdb provides this immuneACCESS table in a form limited to in-frame rearrangements. Some clones are lacking; in checked studies, under half of them reflect an unresolved V gene, and why the rest are absent is not known. The sample includes approximately 33,000 clones, with around 73% observed a single time. The ten largest account for around 7.5% of the sample. Termini included, the CDR3 measures 17 amino acids. Only the CDR3 DNA is retained, 51 bases long and in frame from the first base. Trimming leaves V shorter by 3 bases and J shorter by 1 base, with the junction holding 5 bases beyond the gene matches. CDR1 and CDR2, looked up from the germline V gene, are SGHAT and FQNNGV.

The input for sequencing was peripheral blood, taken from a patient treated with radiotherapy plus ipilimumab. The clonotype originates from a human donor with non-small cell lung cancer who had stable disease on radiotherapy plus ipilimumab. The sequence links TRBV11-2 to TRBJ1-5; TRBD1 agrees with 11 junctional bases. The base sequence is TGTGCCAGCAGCTTCGGGACAGGGGGATGGAGCAATCAGCCCCAGCATCTT. Its protein reads: CASSFGTGGWSNQPQHL.